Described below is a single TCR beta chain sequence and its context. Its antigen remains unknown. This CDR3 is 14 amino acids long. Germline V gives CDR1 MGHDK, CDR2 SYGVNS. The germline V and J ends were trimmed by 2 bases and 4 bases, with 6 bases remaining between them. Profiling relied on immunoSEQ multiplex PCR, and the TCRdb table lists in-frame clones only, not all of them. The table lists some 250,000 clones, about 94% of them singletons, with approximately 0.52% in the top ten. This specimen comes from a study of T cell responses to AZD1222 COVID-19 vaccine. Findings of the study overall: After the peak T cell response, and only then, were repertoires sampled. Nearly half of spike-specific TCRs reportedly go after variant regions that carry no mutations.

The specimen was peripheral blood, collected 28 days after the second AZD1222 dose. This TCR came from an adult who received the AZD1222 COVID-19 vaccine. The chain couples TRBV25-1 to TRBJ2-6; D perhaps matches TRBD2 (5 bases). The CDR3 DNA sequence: TGTGCCAGCAGTGAAACGGGAGGGGCCAACGTCCTGACTTTC. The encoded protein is CASSETGGANVLTF.